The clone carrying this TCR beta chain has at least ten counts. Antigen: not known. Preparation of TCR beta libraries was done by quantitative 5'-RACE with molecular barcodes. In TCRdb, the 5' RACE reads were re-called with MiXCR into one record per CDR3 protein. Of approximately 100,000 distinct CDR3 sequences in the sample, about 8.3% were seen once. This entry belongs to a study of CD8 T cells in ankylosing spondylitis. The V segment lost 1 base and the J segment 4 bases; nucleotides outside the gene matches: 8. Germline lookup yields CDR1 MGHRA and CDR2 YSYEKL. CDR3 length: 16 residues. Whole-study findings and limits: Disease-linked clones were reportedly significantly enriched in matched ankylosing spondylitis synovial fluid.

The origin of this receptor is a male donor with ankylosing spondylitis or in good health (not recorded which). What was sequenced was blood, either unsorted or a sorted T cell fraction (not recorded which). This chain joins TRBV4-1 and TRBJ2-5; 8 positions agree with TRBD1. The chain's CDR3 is CASSQGGRGLGETQYF. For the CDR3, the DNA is TGCGCCAGCAGCCAAGGCGGCAGGGGGCTAGGAGAGACCCAGTACTTC.